The entry below describes one TCR beta chain. This sample was taken from a study of blood T cell repertoires in COVID-19. Overall study: Specimens from acute and convalescent COVID-19 originated in the United States, Italy and Spain.

Clones were sequenced by immunoSEQ multiplex PCR, and TCRdb holds only the in-frame ones, with some missing. The sample holds about 210,000 clones, around 83% seen once. Sequencing was carried out using peripheral blood. The receptor was derived from a woman in her seventies with COVID-19, enrolled during active disease.

In DNA form, the CDR3 reads TGTGCCAGCAGCCGTAGTGGGACAGGAGGGGAGACCCAGTACTTC. It specifies CASSRSGTGGETQYF. This chain links TRBV11-3 with TRBJ2-5; 8 bases are a match to TRBD1. In germline, CDR1 is SGHNT, CDR2 YENEEA. V lost 5 bases to trimming and J lost 5 bases; unmatched junction nucleotides: 10. The CDR3 has 15 amino acids.